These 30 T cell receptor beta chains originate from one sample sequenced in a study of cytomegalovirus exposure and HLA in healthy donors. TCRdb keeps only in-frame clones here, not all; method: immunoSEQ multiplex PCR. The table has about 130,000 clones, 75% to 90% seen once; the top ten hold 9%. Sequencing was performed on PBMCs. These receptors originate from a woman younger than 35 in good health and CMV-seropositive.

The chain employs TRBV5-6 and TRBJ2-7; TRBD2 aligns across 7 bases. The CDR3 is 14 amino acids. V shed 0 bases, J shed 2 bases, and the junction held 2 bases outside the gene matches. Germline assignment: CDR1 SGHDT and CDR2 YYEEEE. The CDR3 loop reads CASSLGAGAYEQYF. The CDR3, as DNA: TGTGCCAGCAGCTTGGGGGCGGGGGCCTACGAGCAGTACTTC.

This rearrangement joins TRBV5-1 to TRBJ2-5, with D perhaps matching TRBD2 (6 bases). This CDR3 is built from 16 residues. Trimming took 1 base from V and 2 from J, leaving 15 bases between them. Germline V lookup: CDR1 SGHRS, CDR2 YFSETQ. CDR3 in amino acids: CASSLSGSRGQETQYF. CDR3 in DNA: TGCGCCAGCAGCTTGAGCGGCAGCCGGGGGCAAGAGACCCAGTACTTC.

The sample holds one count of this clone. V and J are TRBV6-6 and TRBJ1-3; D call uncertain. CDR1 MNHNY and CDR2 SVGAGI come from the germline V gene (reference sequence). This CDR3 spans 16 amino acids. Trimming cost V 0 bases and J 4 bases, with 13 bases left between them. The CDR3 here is CASSYSKGRRGNTIYF. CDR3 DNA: TGTGCCAGCAGTTACTCGAAAGGGAGGAGGGGAAACACCATATATTTT.

CDR3 in amino acids: CSVRQGDSNQPQHF. The CDR3 bases are TGCAGCGTGAGACAGGGAGATAGCAATCAGCCCCAGCATTTT. This rearrangement joins TRBV29-1 to TRBJ1-5; TRBD1 aligns across 7 bases. V gave up 6 bases and J gave up 0 bases; unmatched junction bases: 5. This CDR3 has 14 amino acids. Per germline, CDR1 SQVTM and CDR2 ANQGSEA.

CDR3 bases: TGCAGCGTTACTAAGGGGGGGCTGGGCACTGAAGCTTTCTTT. Translating it yields CSVTKGGLGTEAFF. J is TRBJ1-1 and V is TRBV29-1, with TRBD1 as a possible D gene (6 bases). The germline CDR1 and CDR2 sequences are SQVTM and ANQGSEA. With 5 bases removed from V and 4 bases from J, the gap between germline ends came to 17 bases. The CDR3 covers 14 residues. Full variable domain (rest looked up from reference TRBV29-1 and TRBJ1-1): SAVISQKPSRDICQRGTSLTIQCQVDSQVTMMFWYRQQPGQSLTLIATANQGSEATYESGFVIDKFPISRPNLTFSTLTVSNMSPEDSSIYLCSVTKGGLGTEAFFGQGTRLTVV.

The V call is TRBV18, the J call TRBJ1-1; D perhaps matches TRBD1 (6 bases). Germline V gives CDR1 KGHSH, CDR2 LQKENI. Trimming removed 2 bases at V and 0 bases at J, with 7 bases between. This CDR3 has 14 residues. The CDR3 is CASSPNRVNTEAFF. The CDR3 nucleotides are TGTGCCAGCTCACCAAACAGGGTGAACACTGAAGCTTTCTTT.

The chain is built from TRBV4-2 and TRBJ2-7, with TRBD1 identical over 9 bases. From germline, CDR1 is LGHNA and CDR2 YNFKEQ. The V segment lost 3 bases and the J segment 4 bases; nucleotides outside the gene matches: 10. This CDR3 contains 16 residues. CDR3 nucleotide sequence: TGTGCCAGCAGCCATACCCCGGGACAGGGCTGGTACGAGCAGTACTTC. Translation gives CASSHTPGQGWYEQYF.

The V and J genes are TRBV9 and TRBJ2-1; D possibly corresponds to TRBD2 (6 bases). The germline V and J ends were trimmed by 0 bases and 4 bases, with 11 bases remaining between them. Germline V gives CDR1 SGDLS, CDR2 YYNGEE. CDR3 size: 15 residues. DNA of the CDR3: TGTGCCAGCAGCGTAGCAAGCGGGCCATACAATGAGCAGTTCTTC. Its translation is CASSVASGPYNEQFF.

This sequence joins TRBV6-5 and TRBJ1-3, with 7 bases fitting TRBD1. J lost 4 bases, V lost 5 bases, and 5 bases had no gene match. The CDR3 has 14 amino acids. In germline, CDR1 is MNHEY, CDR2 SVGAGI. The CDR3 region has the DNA TGTGCCAGCAGTGACAGGGCTGGGGGAAACACCATATATTTT. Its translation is CASSDRAGGNTIYF.

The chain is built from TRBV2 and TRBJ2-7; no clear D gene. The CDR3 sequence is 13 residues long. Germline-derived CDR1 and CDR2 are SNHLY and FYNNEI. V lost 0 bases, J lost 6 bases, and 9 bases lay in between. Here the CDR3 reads CASSEASLSEQYF. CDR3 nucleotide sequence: TGTGCCAGCAGTGAAGCCTCGTTATCCGAGCAGTACTTC.

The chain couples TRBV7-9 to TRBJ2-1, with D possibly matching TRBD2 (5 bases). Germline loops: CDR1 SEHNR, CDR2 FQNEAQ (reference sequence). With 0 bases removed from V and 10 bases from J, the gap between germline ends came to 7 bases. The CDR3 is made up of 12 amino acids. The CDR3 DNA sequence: TGTGCCAGCAGCTTAGCCCCGGGGGAGCAGTTCTTC. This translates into CASSLAPGEQFF.

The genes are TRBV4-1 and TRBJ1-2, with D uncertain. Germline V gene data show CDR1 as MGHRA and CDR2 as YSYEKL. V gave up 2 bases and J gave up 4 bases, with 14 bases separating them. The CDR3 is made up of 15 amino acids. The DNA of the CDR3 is TGCGCCAGCAGCCAAAGCGACCGCGAGCCCTATGGCTACACCTTC. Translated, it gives CASSQSDREPYGYTF.

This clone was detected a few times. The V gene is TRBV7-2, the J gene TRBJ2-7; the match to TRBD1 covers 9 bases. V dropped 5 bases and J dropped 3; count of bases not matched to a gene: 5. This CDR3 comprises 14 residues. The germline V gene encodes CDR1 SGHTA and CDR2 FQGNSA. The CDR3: CASSPGTGFYEQYF. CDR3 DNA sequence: TGTGCCAGCAGCCCCGGGACAGGGTTCTACGAGCAGTACTTC.

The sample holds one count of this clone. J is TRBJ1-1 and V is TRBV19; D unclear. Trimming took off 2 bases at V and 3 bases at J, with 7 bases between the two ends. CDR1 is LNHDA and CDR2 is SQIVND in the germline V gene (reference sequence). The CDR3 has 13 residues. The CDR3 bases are TGTGCCAGTAGTATATCCCTTTACACTGAAGCTTTCTTT. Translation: CASSISLYTEAFF. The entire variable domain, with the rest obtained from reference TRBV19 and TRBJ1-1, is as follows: DGGITQSPKYLFRKEGQNVTLSCEQNLNHDAMYWYRQDPGQGLRLIYYSQIVNDFQKGDIAEGYSVSREKKESFPLTVTSAQKNPTAFYLCASSISLYTEAFFGQGTRLTVV.

The CDR3 region is CASTDRGGAGELFF. The CDR3 DNA reads as TGCGCCAGCACGGACAGGGGAGGAGCCGGGGAGCTGTTTTTT. The V gene is TRBV5-1, the J gene TRBJ2-2; 9 bases line up with TRBD1. With 6 bases clipped from V and 6 bases from J, the junction kept 6 bases outside the gene matches. Germline CDR1 reads SGHRS; CDR2 reads YFSETQ. The CDR3 spans 14 residues.

CDR3: CASLEPGANVLTF. CDR3 DNA: TGTGCCAGCCTAGAGCCTGGGGCCAACGTCCTGACTTTC. The chain joins TRBV7-9 to TRBJ2-6; no reliable D call. Between the trimmed V and J ends, which lost 8 bases and 2 bases, there was a span of 7 bases. CDR1 is SEHNR, CDR2 FQNEAQ, per germline (reference sequence). This CDR3 is 13 amino acids long.

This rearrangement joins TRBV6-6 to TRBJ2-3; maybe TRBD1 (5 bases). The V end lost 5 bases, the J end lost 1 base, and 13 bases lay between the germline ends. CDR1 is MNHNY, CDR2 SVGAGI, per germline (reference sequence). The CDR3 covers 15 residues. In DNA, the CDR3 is TGTGCCAGCAGTACTGCAGGGCTTGGCACAGATACGCAGTATTTT. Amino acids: CASSTAGLGTDTQYF.

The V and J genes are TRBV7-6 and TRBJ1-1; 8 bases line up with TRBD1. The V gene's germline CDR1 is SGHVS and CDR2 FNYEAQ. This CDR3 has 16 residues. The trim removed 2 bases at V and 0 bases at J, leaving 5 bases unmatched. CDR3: CASSLYAGGVNTEAFF. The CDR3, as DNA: TGTGCCAGCAGCTTATACGCAGGGGGCGTGAACACTGAAGCTTTCTTT.

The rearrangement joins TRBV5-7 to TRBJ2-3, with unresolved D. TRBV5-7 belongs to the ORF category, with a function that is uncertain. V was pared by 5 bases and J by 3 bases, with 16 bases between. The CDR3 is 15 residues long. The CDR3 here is CASRRSFGWTDTQYF. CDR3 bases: TGTGCCAGCAGGCGGAGCTTTGGATGGACAGATACGCAGTATTTT.

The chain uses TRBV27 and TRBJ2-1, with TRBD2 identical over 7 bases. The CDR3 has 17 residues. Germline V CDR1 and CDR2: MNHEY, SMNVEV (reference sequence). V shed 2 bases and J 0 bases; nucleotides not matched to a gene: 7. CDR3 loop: CASSLPERGRSYNEQFF. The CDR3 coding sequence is TGTGCCAGCAGTTTACCTGAGCGGGGACGCTCCTACAATGAGCAGTTCTTC.

This CDR3 reads CASSVRLGVAGVYTDTQYF. CDR3 nucleotides: TGTGCCAGCAGCGTACGCCTTGGAGTAGCGGGGGTCTACACAGATACGCAGTATTTT. The rearrangement links TRBV9 to TRBJ2-3; 9 bases fit TRBD2. Germline CDR1 is SGDLS and CDR2 is YYNGEE. J was trimmed by 2 bases and V by 1 base; bases with no gene match: 14. This CDR3 is built from 19 residues. The whole variable domain, remainder taken from reference TRBV9 and TRBJ2-3, is DSGVTQTPKHLITATGQRVTLRCSPRSGDLSVYWYQQSLDQGLQFLIQYYNGEERAKGNILERFSAQQFPDLHSELNLSSLELGDSALYFCASSVRLGVAGVYTDTQYFGPGTRLTVL.

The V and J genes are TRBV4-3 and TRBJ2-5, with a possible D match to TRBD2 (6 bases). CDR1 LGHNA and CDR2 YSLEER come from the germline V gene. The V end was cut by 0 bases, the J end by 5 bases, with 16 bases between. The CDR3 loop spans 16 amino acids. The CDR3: CASSQDTGLTMETQYF. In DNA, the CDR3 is TGCGCCAGCAGCCAAGATACGGGACTCACCATGGAGACCCAGTACTTC.

The CDR3 protein is CASSSRTGTSGGAITGELFF. CDR3 nucleotides: TGTGCCAGCAGTTCTAGGACCGGGACTAGCGGGGGGGCTATCACCGGGGAGCTGTTTTTT. The V gene is TRBV2, the J gene TRBJ2-2; TRBD2 aligns across 16 bases. V lost 5 bases, J lost 4 bases, and 13 bases stayed unmatched. The length of the CDR3 is 20 residues. Germline lookup yields CDR1 SNHLY and CDR2 FYNNEI.

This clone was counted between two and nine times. The CDR3 sequence: CASSPQGALGEQYF. CDR3 in DNA: TGTGCCAGCAGCCCACAGGGGGCATTAGGCGAGCAGTACTTC. This chain links TRBV7-3 with TRBJ2-7, with 9 bases lining up with TRBD1. Germline CDR1 reads SGHTA; CDR2 reads FQGTGA. Trimming removed 5 bases from V and 6 bases from J; junction bases left unmatched: 8. The CDR3 spans 14 residues.

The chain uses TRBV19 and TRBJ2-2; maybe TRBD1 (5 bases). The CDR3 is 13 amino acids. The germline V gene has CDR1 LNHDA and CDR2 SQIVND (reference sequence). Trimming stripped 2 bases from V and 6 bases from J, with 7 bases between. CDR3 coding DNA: TGTGCCAGTAGTATAACAGGTTCCGGGGAGCTGTTTTTT. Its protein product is CASSITGSGELFF.

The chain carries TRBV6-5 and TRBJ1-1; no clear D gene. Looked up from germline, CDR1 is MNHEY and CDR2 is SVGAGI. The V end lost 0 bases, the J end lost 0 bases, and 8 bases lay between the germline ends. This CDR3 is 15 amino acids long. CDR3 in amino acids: CASSYSNSMNTEAFF. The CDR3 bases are TGTGCCAGCAGTTACTCGAACAGTATGAACACTGAAGCTTTCTTT.

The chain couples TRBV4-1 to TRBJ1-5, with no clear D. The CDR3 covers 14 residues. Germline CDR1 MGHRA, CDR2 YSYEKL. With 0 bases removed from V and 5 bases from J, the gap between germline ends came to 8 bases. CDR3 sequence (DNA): TGCGCCAGCAGCCAAGATCCCCAGGATCAGCCCCAGCATTTT. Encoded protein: CASSQDPQDQPQHF.

The CDR3 region has the DNA TGCGCCAGCAGCCCCCGGAGGGGGGGCATCGATGAGCAGTTCTTC. Its protein product is CASSPRRGGIDEQFF. The chain joins TRBV5-1 to TRBJ2-1; D is perhaps TRBD2 (7 bases). The CDR3 extends over 15 amino acids. V shed 4 bases and J shed 8 bases, with 19 bases lying between them. Per the germline V gene, CDR1 is SGHRS and CDR2 is YFSETQ.

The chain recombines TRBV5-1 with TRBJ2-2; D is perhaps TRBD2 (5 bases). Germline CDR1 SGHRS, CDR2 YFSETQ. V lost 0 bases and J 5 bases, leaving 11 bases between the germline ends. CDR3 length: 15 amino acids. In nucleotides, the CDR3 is TGCGCCAGCAGCTTGGCCGCGGGCCTGACCGGGGAGCTGTTTTTT. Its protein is CASSLAAGLTGELFF.

The DNA of the CDR3 is TGTGCCATCAGAGGTCAGAGGGGACTCGGCTATGGCTACACCTTC. Protein sequence: CAIRGQRGLGYGYTF. This chain joins TRBV10-3 and TRBJ1-2; D may be TRBD1 (5 bases). Germline V gives CDR1 ENHRY, CDR2 SYGVKD. With 6 bases removed from V and 4 bases from J, the gap between germline ends came to 18 bases. This CDR3 region has 15 residues.